This T cell receptor beta chain was recovered during a study of cytomegalovirus exposure and HLA in healthy donors. Study-level results: Among the CMV-associated chains, three were confirmed in vitro as specific for CMV antigens.

It was with 60 Vbeta and 13 Jbeta primers that the PCR ran. Clones were read by immunoSEQ multiplex PCR, and TCRdb kept only the in-frame ones, dropping some. Here the sample spans 150,000 to 200,000 clones, nearly 80% being singletons. Comment on this clone: No antigen is known for it.

The donors (healthy individuals) were bone marrow donors. Sequencing was done on a sample of PBMCs. The TCR sequence derives from a female donor in good health and CMV-seronegative.

CDR3 DNA sequence: TGTGCCAGTAGACAGGAAGGGCCCCAGCATTTT. This translates into CASRQEGPQHF. The gene calls are TRBV19 and TRBJ1-5, with a weak D call TRBD1 (5 bases). This CDR3 region has 11 residues. Trimming left V 6 bases short and J 9 bases short, with 9 bases between. Germline loops: CDR1 LNHDA, CDR2 SQIVND (reference sequence).